This passage covers 15 T cell receptor beta chains from one sample sequenced in a study of T cell responses to AZD1222 COVID-19 vaccine listed by TCRdb under 2021. Libraries were built with the immunoSEQ multiplex PCR assay. This immuneACCESS table, as held by TCRdb, lists in-frame sequences with V and J called but not all clones. Of the missing ones, under half trace to an unresolved V gene in checked studies; the others have no known cause. The sample table contains some 140,000 clones; only one count was recorded for 86% of them. The top ten clonotypes cover 5% to 6% of the sample. The intended sense of this specimen's time point label: baseline before first vaccination. The treatment or condition label here, explained by the study, means: meningococcal conjugate vaccine given as trial control. Sequenced here: peripheral blood, sampled on day 0 of MenACWY control vaccination. These TCRs come from an adult in good health.

This clone was counted a single time. V is TRBV12-3 or TRBV12-4 and J is TRBJ2-1, with D unclear. CDR3 size: 11 residues. Trimming left V 3 bases short and J 4 bases short, with 1 base between. In DNA, the CDR3 is TGTGCCAGCAGTTTGTACAATGAGCAGTTCTTC. Translating gives CASSLYNEQFF.

The V gene is TRBV5-1, the J gene TRBJ2-7; unclear D gene. V lost 2 bases and J lost 1, with 10 bases in between. The CDR3 runs 14 residues. Germline-derived CDR1 and CDR2 are SGHRS and YFSETQ. The chain's CDR3 is CASSLGSRSYEQYF. CDR3 coding DNA: TGCGCCAGCAGCTTAGGTAGCAGATCCTACGAGCAGTACTTC.

The genes are TRBV12-3 or TRBV12-4 and TRBJ2-3, with D maybe TRBD1 (6 bases). This CDR3 comprises 13 residues. V was clipped by 6 bases and J by 3 bases, with 10 bases between them. DNA for the CDR3: TGTGCCAGCAGGATACAGGGTACAGATACGCAGTATTTT. It codes for CASRIQGTDTQYF.

The rearrangement joins TRBV5-1 to TRBJ2-1; TRBD1 aligns across 9 bases. Trimming cost V 4 bases and J 2 bases; bases outside gene matches: 4. Germline values: CDR1 SGHRS, CDR2 YFSETQ. This CDR3 region has 15 residues. The CDR3 loop is CASSLGTGPYNEQFF. The CDR3 DNA follows: TGCGCCAGCAGCCTCGGGACAGGGCCCTACAATGAGCAGTTCTTC.

V and J are TRBV19 and TRBJ1-5; no reliable D call. Trimming removed 8 bases at V and 7 bases at J, with 9 bases between. Germline lookup yields CDR1 LNHDA and CDR2 SQIVND (reference sequence). The CDR3 is 11 amino acids. CDR3 sequence: CASGQGQPQHF. CDR3 sequence (DNA): TGTGCCAGTGGGCAAGGGCAGCCCCAGCATTTT.

At least ten counts were recorded for this clone. This chain uses TRBV27 with TRBJ2-1; the D gene is possibly TRBD2 (6 bases). Germline V gene sequence: CDR1 MNHEY, CDR2 SMNVEV (reference sequence). This CDR3 has 16 residues. V lost 2 bases and J 7 bases, leaving 18 bases between the germline ends. The CDR3 DNA reads as TGTGCCAGCAGTTTAGTCAAAGCGGGTGGATGGAATGAGCAGTTCTTC. Amino acid sequence: CASSLVKAGGWNEQFF.

This clone has a count of ten or more. J is TRBJ1-3 and V is TRBV15; no clear D. CDR1 is LNHNV, CDR2 YYDKDF, per germline (reference sequence). The CDR3 has 12 residues. Trimming removed 4 bases at V and 1 base at J, with 2 bases between. CDR3 in DNA: TGTGCCACCAGCATGTCTGGAAACACCATATATTTT. Translating gives CATSMSGNTIYF.

This clone has more than one count but fewer than ten. This chain uses TRBV19 with TRBJ1-5; no reliable D call. Germline V gene lookup returns CDR1 LNHDA and CDR2 SQIVND (reference sequence). With 3 bases removed from V and 1 base from J, the gap between germline ends came to 13 bases. The CDR3 is 16 residues long. The CDR3 DNA is TGTGCCAGTAGTATCGTATTGTTCCCGAGCAATCAGCCCCAGCATTTT. Its protein is CASSIVLFPSNQPQHF.

The rearrangement links TRBV4-1 to TRBJ2-7; no firm D call. V lost 4 bases and J lost 5, with 12 bases in between. CDR3 size: 13 residues. Germline V gene lookup returns CDR1 MGHRA and CDR2 YSYEKL. The CDR3 region has the DNA TGCGCCAGCAGCCTCTCCCCGACCCACGAGCAGTACGTC. Translated: CASSLSPTHEQYV.

This rearrangement joins TRBV6-2 or TRBV6-3 to TRBJ1-2; the D gene is possibly TRBD1 (6 bases). The CDR3 has 13 residues. Trimming pared 6 bases from V and 4 bases from J, leaving 12 bases between. From germline, CDR1 is MNHEY and CDR2 SVGEGT. Here the CDR3 reads CASSQQGSYGYTF. The CDR3 DNA follows: TGTGCCAGCAGCCAACAGGGTTCCTATGGCTACACCTTC.

The chain couples TRBV9 to TRBJ2-3; D is ambiguous. The CDR3 loop spans 14 amino acids. CDR1 is SGDLS and CDR2 is YYNGEE in the germline V gene. V lost 0 bases, J lost 1 base, and 6 bases lay in between. In DNA form, the CDR3 reads TGTGCCAGCAGCGTAGAACAGCGCACAGATACGCAGTATTTT. It specifies CASSVEQRTDTQYF.

In regard to this clone: The sample has other DNA sequences that encode this CDR3 too. The chain joins TRBV9 to TRBJ1-3; D ambiguous. The germline V and J ends were trimmed by 2 bases and 0 bases, with 6 bases remaining between them. Germline-derived CDR1 and CDR2 are SGDLS and YYNGEE. The CDR3 is 14 amino acids. The CDR3 loop is CASSVGISGNTIYF. CDR3 coding DNA: TGTGCCAGCAGCGTCGGAATCTCTGGAAACACCATATATTTT.

This chain uses TRBV5-1 with TRBJ1-3; 7 nucleotides agree with TRBD1. The CDR3 has 15 amino acids. Germline loops: CDR1 SGHRS, CDR2 YFSETQ. V shed 5 bases, J shed 4 bases, and the junction held 9 bases outside the gene matches. CDR3 residues: CASSNGTVSGNTIYF. Written as DNA, the CDR3 is TGCGCCAGCAGTAATGGGACAGTTTCAGGAAACACCATATATTTT. Together with reference TRBV5-1 and TRBJ1-3, the CDR3 gives the full variable domain: KAGVTQTPRYLIKTRGQQVTLSCSPISGHRSVSWYQQTPGQGLQFLFEYFSETQRNKGNFPGRFSGRQFSNSRSEMNVSTLELGDSALYLCASSNGTVSGNTIYFGEGSWLTVV.

This rearrangement joins TRBV3-1 (or the pseudogene TRBV3-2) to TRBJ2-7, with a tentative D call TRBD2 (5 bases). CDR1 is LGHDT and CDR2 is YNNKEL in the germline V gene (reference sequence). The CDR3 consists of 16 residues. V was trimmed by 4 bases and J by 3 bases, leaving 19 bases between them. CDR3 nucleotides: TGTGCCAGCAGCCCCCAGCAACCCGGGATCTTCTACGAGCAGTACTTC. Its translation: CASSPQQPGIFYEQYF.

The genes are TRBV5-1 and TRBJ1-1, with TRBD1 matching over 8 bases. Germline assignment: CDR1 SGHRS and CDR2 YFSETQ. The CDR3 contains 12 residues. V was clipped by 2 bases and J by 6 bases; unmatched bases: 0. The CDR3 nucleotides read TGCGCCAGCAGCTTACAGGGGGCTGAAGCTTTCTTT. Protein sequence: CASSLQGAEAFF.